The clone carrying this T cell receptor beta chain occurred a few times. Its antigen is not identified. This record belongs to a study of T-cell reconstitution after alpha-beta-depleted transplantation in children. Unique molecular identifiers were incorporated during preparation of the TCRbeta library. TCRdb processed the PCR reads anew with MiXCR; each CDR3 protein has one entry. The sample carries 700,000 to 850,000 distinct CDR3 sequences, around 15% recorded once. CDR3 length: 13 amino acids. V was shortened by 1 base and J by 12 bases, with 16 bases between the two germline ends. Germline V lookup: CDR1 ENHRY, CDR2 SYGVKD. Overall study results and limits: T-cell numbers and diversity, one year after transplant, stemmed largely from T cells that were newly produced. Several hundred expanded graft clones reportedly were the source of alpha-beta T cells about two months after transplant. Where some patients showed high TCRbeta diversity at day 60, it came from recipient T cells and thymic progenitors that had survived.

The TCR sequence derives from a male patient between 10 and 17 years old who had a stem cell transplant for acute lymphoblastic leukemia, so the T cells may come from the graft donor. The chain combines TRBV10-3 with TRBJ2-7, with D perhaps matching TRBD1 (5 bases). The material sequenced was PBMCs, mostly from graft donor cells, taken 360 days after TCRalphabeta/CD19-depleted stem cell transplant. The CDR3 DNA reads TGTGCCATCAGTGAGTTAGGGGCCTCCGCCCCGTACTTC. Its protein product is CAISELGASAPYF.